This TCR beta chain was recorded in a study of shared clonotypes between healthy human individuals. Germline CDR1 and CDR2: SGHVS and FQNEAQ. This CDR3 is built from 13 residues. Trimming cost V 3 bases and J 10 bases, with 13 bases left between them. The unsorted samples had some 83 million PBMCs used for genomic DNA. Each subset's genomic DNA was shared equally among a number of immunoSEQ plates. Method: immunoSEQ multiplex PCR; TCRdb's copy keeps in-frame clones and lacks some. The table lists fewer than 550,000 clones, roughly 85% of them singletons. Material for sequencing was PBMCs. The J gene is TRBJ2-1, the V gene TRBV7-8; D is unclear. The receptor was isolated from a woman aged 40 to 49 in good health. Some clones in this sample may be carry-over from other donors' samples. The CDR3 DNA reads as TGTGCCAGCAGCTTTCCCCGTAAAAAGGAGCAGTTCTTC. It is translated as CASSFPRKKEQFF.